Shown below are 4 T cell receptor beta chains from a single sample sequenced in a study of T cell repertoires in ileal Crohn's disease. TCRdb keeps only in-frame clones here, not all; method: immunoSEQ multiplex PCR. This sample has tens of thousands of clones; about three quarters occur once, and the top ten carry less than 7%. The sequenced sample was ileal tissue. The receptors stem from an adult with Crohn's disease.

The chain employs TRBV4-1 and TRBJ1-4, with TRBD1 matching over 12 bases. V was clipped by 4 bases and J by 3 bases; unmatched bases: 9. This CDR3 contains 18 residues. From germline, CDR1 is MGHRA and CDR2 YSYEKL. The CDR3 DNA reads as TGCGCCAGCAGCCCCCGGGACAGGGGGCGCCGGGCTAATGAAAAACTGTTTTTT. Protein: CASSPRDRGRRANEKLFF.

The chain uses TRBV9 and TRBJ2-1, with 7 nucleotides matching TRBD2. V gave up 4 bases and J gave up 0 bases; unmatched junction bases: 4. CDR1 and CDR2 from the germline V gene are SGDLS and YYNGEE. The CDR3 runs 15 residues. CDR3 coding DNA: TGTGCCAGCAGCACCACTAGCGACTCCTACAATGAGCAGTTCTTC. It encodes CASSTTSDSYNEQFF. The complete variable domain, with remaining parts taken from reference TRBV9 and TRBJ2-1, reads DSGVTQTPKHLITATGQRVTLRCSPRSGDLSVYWYQQSLDQGLQFLIQYYNGEERAKGNILERFSAQQFPDLHSELNLSSLELGDSALYFCASSTTSDSYNEQFFGPGTRLTVL.

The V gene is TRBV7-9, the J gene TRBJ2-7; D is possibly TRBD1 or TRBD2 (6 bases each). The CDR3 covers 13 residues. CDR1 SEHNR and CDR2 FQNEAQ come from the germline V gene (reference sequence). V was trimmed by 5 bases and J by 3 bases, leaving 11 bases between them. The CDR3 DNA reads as TGTGCCAGCAGCATAGGAGGGGGCTACGAGCAGTACTTC. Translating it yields CASSIGGGYEQYF.

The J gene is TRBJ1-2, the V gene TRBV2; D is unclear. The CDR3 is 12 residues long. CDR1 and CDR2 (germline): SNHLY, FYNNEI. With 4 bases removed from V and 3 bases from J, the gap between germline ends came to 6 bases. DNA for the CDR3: TGTGCCAGCAGTGTGAGTGACTATGGCTACACCTTC. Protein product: CASSVSDYGYTF.